The 30 T cell receptor beta chains listed next were all sequenced from one sample in a study of blood T cell repertoires in COVID-19. Method: immunoSEQ multiplex PCR; TCRdb's copy keeps in-frame clones and lacks some. The profile shows about 140,000 clones, approximately 80% of them singletons. Source material: peripheral blood. All receptors come from an elderly woman in a cohort sampled during active or convalescent COVID-19.

CDR3 bases: TGTGCCAGCAGACTAGCGGGGGCACCATTAGGAGATACGCAGTATTTT. Its translation is CASRLAGAPLGDTQYF. J is TRBJ2-3 and V is TRBV5-6, with TRBD2 matching 11 bases. Germline CDR1 and CDR2: SGHDT and YYEEEE. CDR3 size: 16 residues. V shed 5 bases, J shed 5 bases, and the junction held 10 bases outside the gene matches.

This clone turned up a few times. The V call is TRBV28, the J call TRBJ2-7; D is undetermined. Trimming removed 3 bases at V and 7 bases at J, with 10 bases between. The CDR3 is made up of 12 amino acids. Germline V gene lookup returns CDR1 MDHEN and CDR2 SYDVKM. The CDR3, as DNA: TGTGCCAGCAGTTTCAACTCTCGGGAGCAGTACGTC. This encodes CASSFNSREQYV.

The chain's CDR3 is CASSLEVASYNEQFF. The DNA of the CDR3 is TGCGCCAGCAGCTTGGAGGTAGCGAGCTACAATGAGCAGTTCTTC. The V call is TRBV5-1, the J call TRBJ2-1; a weak D match, TRBD2 (5 bases). Trimming stripped 0 bases from V and 3 bases from J, with 10 bases between. The CDR3 spans 15 residues. CDR1 is SGHRS, CDR2 YFSETQ, per germline. The full variable domain, with the rest looked up from reference TRBV5-1 and TRBJ2-1, is KAGVTQTPRYLIKTRGQQVTLSCSPISGHRSVSWYQQTPGQGLQFLFEYFSETQRNKGNFPGRFSGRQFSNSRSEMNVSTLELGDSALYLCASSLEVASYNEQFFGPGTRLTVL.

This clone has only a few counts. The chain is built from TRBV3-1 (or the pseudogene TRBV3-2) and TRBJ1-2, with D maybe TRBD1 (6 bases). The CDR3 is made up of 13 amino acids. The V end lost 5 bases, the J end lost 6 bases, and 13 bases lay between the germline ends. Germline CDR1 and CDR2: LGHDT and YNNKEL (reference sequence). The CDR3 DNA reads TGTGCCAGCAGCTCACAGGGTTTAGATGGCTACACCTTC. As protein: CASSSQGLDGYTF.

This clone was counted a single time. The chain couples TRBV2 to TRBJ1-2; the D is unclear. Trimming cost V 0 bases and J 8 bases, with 16 bases left between them. Germline lookup yields CDR1 SNHLY and CDR2 FYNNEI. This CDR3 region has 15 residues. The CDR3 loop is CASSEAQGGLRGYTF. The CDR3 coding sequence is TGTGCCAGCAGTGAAGCGCAAGGCGGCCTACGGGGCTACACCTTC.

The rearrangement links TRBV27 to TRBJ1-1; a weak D match, TRBD1 (5 bases). This CDR3 comprises 13 residues. The V end lost 6 bases, the J end lost 0 bases, and 8 bases lay between the germline ends. Germline V CDR1 and CDR2: MNHEY, SMNVEV (reference sequence). CDR3 sequence reads: CASRAGMNTEAFF. CDR3 DNA: TGTGCCAGCAGGGCAGGGATGAACACTGAAGCTTTCTTT.

The chain uses TRBV10-3 and TRBJ2-7; possibly TRBD1 for D (6 bases). This CDR3 has 13 amino acids. Trimming took 7 bases from V and 7 from J, leaving 17 bases between them. Germline V CDR1 and CDR2: ENHRY, SYGVKD. This chain's CDR3 is CAINGGTPWEQYF. CDR3 bases: TGTGCCATCAATGGTGGGACACCCTGGGAGCAGTACTTC.

CDR3 region: CASSLGPQGAPNTGELFF. CDR3 sequence (DNA): TGCGCCAGCAGCTTGGGCCCACAGGGGGCTCCGAACACCGGGGAGCTGTTTTTT. The V and J genes are TRBV5-1 and TRBJ2-2; 9 nucleotides line up with TRBD1. The ends lost 0 bases at V and 0 bases at J; junction bases unmatched: 6. The CDR3 runs to 18 residues. CDR1 is SGHRS, CDR2 YFSETQ, per germline.

The gene calls are TRBV19 and TRBJ1-6; TRBD1 aligns across 7 bases. The CDR3 spans 16 residues. V trimming: 6 bases; J trimming: 6 bases; junction bases outside the gene matches: 11. Germline V gives CDR1 LNHDA, CDR2 SQIVND (reference sequence). CDR3: CASSQGTVRRNSPLHF. The CDR3 region has the DNA TGTGCCAGTAGCCAAGGGACAGTCCGCCGTAATTCACCCCTCCACTTT.

CDR3 DNA sequence: TGTGCCAGCACTTGGCACGGAGGAGACACTGAAGCTTTCTTT. It yields the protein CASTWHGGDTEAFF. The chain carries TRBV27 and TRBJ1-1; D not certain. Germline CDR1 is MNHEY and CDR2 is SMNVEV (reference sequence). The ends were cut back, 7 bases at V and 3 bases at J, with 15 bases in the middle. The CDR3 is 14 amino acids.

This chain connects TRBV7-2 to TRBJ2-7; perhaps TRBD1 as D (5 bases). The CDR3 length is 15 residues. Germline assignment: CDR1 SGHTA and CDR2 FQGNSA. V was trimmed by 1 base and J by 0 bases, leaving 10 bases between them. CDR3 in DNA: TGTGCCAGCAGCTTAGGGACATCGAGCTCCTACGAGCAGTACGTC. Translated, it gives CASSLGTSSSYEQYV.

The V gene is TRBV3-1 (or the pseudogene TRBV3-2), the J gene TRBJ2-3; 9 positions agree with TRBD2. V lost 0 bases and J lost 0; bases outside the gene matches: 10. Germline CDR1 is LGHDT and CDR2 is YNNKEL (reference sequence). The CDR3 consists of 19 residues. The CDR3: CASSQDYLAGKTSTDTQYF. CDR3 DNA sequence: TGTGCCAGCAGCCAAGATTATCTAGCGGGGAAGACTAGCACAGATACGCAGTATTTT.

The chain is built from TRBV20-1 and TRBJ2-5, with unresolved D. Trimming cost V 3 bases and J 3 bases, with 17 bases left between them. CDR3 length: 15 amino acids. The germline gives CDR1 DFQATT, CDR2 SNEGSKA (reference sequence). The CDR3 loop reads CSASDVLRIKETQYF. CDR3 DNA sequence: TGCAGTGCTAGTGACGTGTTGAGGATTAAAGAGACCCAGTACTTC.

This chain uses TRBV7-8 with TRBJ2-7; 14 bases agree with TRBD2. The CDR3 covers 17 residues. After removal of 2 bases from V and 2 bases from J, the junction contained 5 bases not matched to a gene. Germline CDR1 is SGHVS and CDR2 is FQNEAQ. The CDR3 DNA sequence: TGTGCCAGCAGCTTAACGTCGACTAGCGGGGGGGCCTACGAGCAGTACGTC. Amino acid sequence: CASSLTSTSGGAYEQYV.

The genes are TRBV6-1 and TRBJ2-1, with D possibly TRBD1 on 5 matching bases. V was pared by 1 base and J by 4 bases, with 17 bases between. The length of the CDR3 is 17 residues. The germline CDR1 and CDR2 sequences are MNHNS and SASEGT. As DNA, the CDR3 is TGTGCCAGCAGTGAAGTAGGCGGCAGGGCGGTTTACAATGAGCAGTTCTTC. The encoded protein is CASSEVGGRAVYNEQFF.

CDR3 residues: CASSYSVGRTTEAFF. The CDR3 coding sequence is TGTGCCAGCAGTTACTCGGTTGGGAGGACCACTGAAGCTTTCTTT. The rearrangement joins TRBV6-5 to TRBJ1-1; no reliable D call. Germline assignment: CDR1 MNHEY and CDR2 SVGAGI. There are 15 residues in the CDR3. Between the trimmed V and J ends, which lost 0 bases and 4 bases, there was a span of 12 bases.

This clone appeared once. This sequence joins TRBV28 and TRBJ1-2; 11 nucleotides align to TRBD1. J gave up 4 bases and V 3 bases, and 10 bases lay outside the gene matches. The CDR3 is made up of 17 amino acids. The germline V gene encodes CDR1 MDHEN and CDR2 SYDVKM. The CDR3 DNA follows: TGTGCCAGCAGTTTCCCAGGGACAGGGGGAAGAAGCTATGGCTACACCTTC. Encoded protein: CASSFPGTGGRSYGYTF.

The chain has TRBV10-2 and TRBJ1-4; maybe TRBD1 (6 bases). Germline CDR1 and CDR2: WSHSY and SAAADI. V lost 4 bases and J lost 0, with 9 bases in between. The CDR3 length is 15 residues. In DNA form, the CDR3 reads TGCGCCAGCAGTGCGGACAGTGCAACTAATGAAAAACTGTTTTTT. Its protein product is CASSADSATNEKLFF.

The V call is TRBV7-9, the J call TRBJ2-3; tentatively, D is TRBD2 (5 bases). V was shortened by 2 bases and J by 5 bases, with 8 bases between the two germline ends. Germline CDR1 reads SEHNR; CDR2 reads FQNEAQ (reference sequence). This CDR3 contains 13 residues. The DNA for the CDR3 is TGTGCCAGCAGCTTACGCGGAGGAGATACGCAGTATTTT. Its translation is CASSLRGGDTQYF.

The V and J genes are TRBV5-1 and TRBJ1-1; 8 bases map to TRBD1. Germline trimming cut 1 base from V and 0 bases from J; bases unmatched to any gene: 2. The CDR3 consists of 15 residues. Germline loops: CDR1 SGHRS, CDR2 YFSETQ. The CDR3 reads CASSLNRGVNTEAFF. The CDR3 DNA reads as TGCGCCAGCAGCTTGAACAGGGGGGTGAACACTGAAGCTTTCTTT.

V and J are TRBV5-1 and TRBJ1-1; maybe TRBD1 (5 bases). The germline V and J ends were trimmed by 4 bases and 1 base, with 11 bases remaining between them. The CDR3 is 14 residues long. CDR1 SGHRS and CDR2 YFSETQ come from the germline V gene. The CDR3 DNA sequence: TGCGCCAGCAGCCCGGGACTGCAGAACACTGAAGCTTTCTTT. Its protein is CASSPGLQNTEAFF. The full variable domain, with the rest looked up from reference TRBV5-1 and TRBJ1-1, is KAGVTQTPRYLIKTRGQQVTLSCSPISGHRSVSWYQQTPGQGLQFLFEYFSETQRNKGNFPGRFSGRQFSNSRSEMNVSTLELGDSALYLCASSPGLQNTEAFFGQGTRLTVV.

J is TRBJ2-7 and V is TRBV18; D unclear. Germline V gene data show CDR1 as KGHSH and CDR2 as LQKENI. V was shortened by 3 bases and J by 0 bases, with 9 bases between the two germline ends. The CDR3 spans 14 residues. The CDR3 reads CASSPRRSSYEQYF. The DNA of the CDR3 is TGTGCCAGCTCACCGAGGCGGAGCTCCTACGAGCAGTACTTC. Looking up the rest from reference TRBV18 and TRBJ2-7 gives the full variable domain: NAGVMQNPRHLVRRRGQEARLRCSPMKGHSHVYWYRQLPEEGLKFMVYLQKENIIDESGMPKERFSAEFPKEGPSILRIQQVVRGDSAAYFCASSPRRSSYEQYFGPGTRLTVT.

In this sample, this clone turned up once. This chain's CDR3 is CASSKGQEINQPQHF. In DNA, the CDR3 is TGTGCCAGTAGTAAGGGACAGGAGATCAATCAGCCCCAGCATTTT. This chain links TRBV19 with TRBJ1-5, with TRBD1 identical over 8 bases. J lost 3 bases, V lost 4 bases, and 5 bases had no gene match. Germline V gene lookup returns CDR1 LNHDA and CDR2 SQIVND (reference sequence). This CDR3 is 15 amino acids long.

J is TRBJ2-1 and V is TRBV7-6; 11 positions match TRBD1. V was clipped by 4 bases and J by 12 bases; unmatched bases: 11. This CDR3 region has 15 residues. Germline CDR1 SGHVS, CDR2 FNYEAQ. The CDR3 is CASSYGQGASDPQFF. The CDR3 DNA reads TGTGCCAGCAGCTATGGACAGGGGGCTTCTGATCCGCAGTTCTTC. The full variable domain, rest sourced from reference TRBV7-6 and TRBJ2-1, is GAGVSQSPRYKVTKRGQDVALRCDPISGHVSLYWYRQALGQGPEFLTYFNYEAQQDKSGLPNDRFSAERPEGSISTLTIQRTEQRDSAMYRCASSYGQGASDPQFFGPGTRLTVL.

The chain employs TRBV7-8 and TRBJ1-6, with D uncertain. Germline CDR1 and CDR2: SGHVS and FQNEAQ. Between the trimmed V and J ends, which lost 5 bases and 0 bases, there was a span of 14 bases. This CDR3 has 17 amino acids. The CDR3 coding sequence is TGTGCCAGCAGCCATGTCCCCCGGAGCTCCTATAATTCACCCCTCCACTTT. Its translation is CASSHVPRSSYNSPLHF.

This chain connects TRBV5-1 to TRBJ1-4; maybe TRBD1 (5 bases). The V end was cut by 6 bases, the J end by 1 base, with 10 bases between. Germline V lookup: CDR1 SGHRS, CDR2 YFSETQ. The CDR3 loop spans 14 amino acids. CDR3 sequence: CASKRGGTNEKLFF. In DNA form, the CDR3 reads TGCGCCAGCAAAAGGGGCGGAACTAATGAAAAACTGTTTTTT.

The sample holds one count of this clone. The chain uses TRBV19 and TRBJ1-5, with TRBD1 matching over 7 bases. J gave up 3 bases and V 4 bases, and 3 bases lay outside the gene matches. Germline V gene sequence: CDR1 LNHDA, CDR2 SQIVND (reference sequence). The CDR3 runs 14 residues. CDR3 amino acids: CASSRQGYNQPQHF. The CDR3 nucleotides read TGTGCCAGTAGTAGACAGGGTTACAATCAGCCCCAGCATTTT.

In this sample, this clone turned up once. This chain joins TRBV5-1 and TRBJ2-2; tentative D call: TRBD2 (6 bases). The germline V gene encodes CDR1 SGHRS and CDR2 YFSETQ. V shed 2 bases and J shed 4 bases, with 9 bases lying between them. The CDR3 runs to 14 residues. In DNA, the CDR3 is TGCGCCAGCAGCTTTTACGGGAGCACCGGGGAGCTGTTTTTT. It encodes CASSFYGSTGELFF. The variable domain in full, completed from reference TRBV5-1 and TRBJ2-2, reads KAGVTQTPRYLIKTRGQQVTLSCSPISGHRSVSWYQQTPGQGLQFLFEYFSETQRNKGNFPGRFSGRQFSNSRSEMNVSTLELGDSALYLCASSFYGSTGELFFGEGSRLTVL.

This chain links TRBV5-1 with TRBJ1-1; 10 positions agree with TRBD1. CDR1 is SGHRS and CDR2 is YFSETQ in the germline V gene. With 4 bases clipped from V and 5 bases from J, the junction kept 8 bases outside the gene matches. The CDR3 spans 15 residues. The DNA of the CDR3 is TGCGCCAGCAGCGCGTTGGGACAGGGGCGAACTGAAGCTTTCTTT. Amino acid sequence: CASSALGQGRTEAFF.

J is TRBJ2-3 and V is TRBV5-1; tentative D call: TRBD1 (6 bases). There are 14 residues in the CDR3. The V gene lost 2 bases and the J gene lost 2 bases, with 9 bases spanning the gap. Germline CDR1 SGHRS, CDR2 YFSETQ. The CDR3 DNA reads TGCGCCAGCAGCTTAGGACAGAACACAGATACGCAGTATTTT. Translated: CASSLGQNTDTQYF.